Reported below is one T cell receptor beta chain. Its antigen is as yet unknown. It was with 60 Vbeta and 13 Jbeta primers that the PCR ran. Method: immunoSEQ multiplex PCR; TCRdb's copy keeps in-frame clones and lacks some. The sample includes some 80,000 clones, under 80% of them seen just once. The CDR3 spans 15 residues. V was cut by 6 bases and J by 4 bases, with 13 bases left in between. Looked up from germline, CDR1 is LNHDA and CDR2 is SQIVND (reference sequence). The data originate from a study of cytomegalovirus exposure and HLA in healthy donors. Study outcomes and limitations: Common viral pathogens seemed, in a later analysis, to connect with several of the most significant clusters. Researchers catalogued roughly 150 TCR beta chains as cytomegalovirus-associated. A later analysis associated 16,951 TCR beta sequences with HLA alleles at a 0.05 false discovery rate.

The V call is TRBV19, the J call TRBJ2-6; D is unclear. Input material: PBMCs. This receptor was taken from a man in his forties in good health and CMV-seronegative. The CDR3 DNA reads TGTGCCAGTAGCTTTCGAGCAGCGGGGGCCAACGTCCTGACTTTC. Translated, it gives CASSFRAAGANVLTF.